Listed below are T cell receptor beta chains from one sample, sequenced in a study of T cell repertoires in cytomegalovirus infection. The antigens of these receptors remain unknown. TCRdb reprocessed the reads via MiXCR and lists one record per CDR3 protein. The repertoire has approximately 81,000 distinct CDR3 sequences, 20% to 30% of them found once; the top ten carry around 50%. Here the sequenced sample was CD8+ T cells from cultured PBMCs, taken from culture after CMV antigen stimulation. The receptor set was obtained from a human donor in good health (CMV status not recorded). Some clones in this sample may be carry-over from other donors' samples. Both conserved end residues are part of each CDR3. A D gene is named only where the DNA matches it firmly. Some rows mark clone size as missing; the rest say once, few, many or name a class of expanded clone.

>many|TRBJ2-1|TRBV12-3/TRBV12-4|TRBD2
TGTGCCAGCAGTTCCCGGGCGGCGGGAGCCCCGGATGAGCAGTTCTTC
CASSSRAAGAPDEQFF
>NA|TRBJ1-5|TRBV12-3/TRBV12-4|NA
TGTGCCAGCAGACCATCTGGAAGCAATCAGCCCCAGCATTTT
CASRPSGSNQPQHF
>NA|TRBJ1-1|TRBV25-1|NA
TGTGCCAGCTCCTCAGTAGGGGGGAACACTGAAGCTTTCTTT
CASSSVGGNTEAFF
>few|TRBJ2-5|TRBV27|TRBD2
TGTGCCAGCAGTTTATCGGCTAGCGGGAGTGAGGAGACCCAGTACTTC
CASSLSASGSEETQYF
>NA|TRBJ2-7|TRBV19|TRBD1
TGTGCCAGTAGTATGATTCCCGGACAGGGAGGCTACGAGCAGTACTTC
CASSMIPGQGGYEQYF
>NA|TRBJ2-5|TRBV27|NA
TGTGCCAGCAGTTTATCTCTCCTTCCAGAGACCCAGTACTTC
CASSLSLLPETQYF
>few|TRBJ2-1|TRBV7-3|TRBD1
TGTGCCAGCAGCCCCACGCCCCGGACAGGGTTCTACAATGAGCAGTTCTTC
CASSPTPRTGFYNEQFF
>few|TRBJ1-2|TRBV5-1|TRBD1
TGCGCCAGCAGCTTGGCAGGACAGGACGGCTCTGGCTACACCTTC
CASSLAGQDGSGYTF
>many|TRBJ1-5|TRBV28|TRBD1
TGTGCCAGCAGATGGACAGGGAGCAATCAGCCCCAGCATTTT
CASRWTGSNQPQHF
>few|TRBJ2-3|TRBV29-1|NA
TGCAGCGTTGAAGAACTATACACAGATACGCAGTATTTT
CSVEELYTDTQYF
>many|TRBJ1-6|TRBV4-1|NA
TGCGCCAGCAGCCAAGATAAGAGGGGGAGCCCCTATAATTCACCCCTCCACTTT
CASSQDKRGSPYNSPLHF
>many|TRBJ2-3|TRBV7-3|NA
TGTGCCAGCAGCTTAACAGGGGGTAGCACAGATACGCAGTATTTT
CASSLTGGSTDTQYF
>NA|TRBJ1-5|TRBV27|NA
TGTGCCAGCAGTTTATTGGGTCAGCCCCAGCATTTT
CASSLLGQPQHF
>NA|TRBJ2-5|TRBV7-3|TRBD2
TGTGCCAGCAGCCCAACCGGGGGGAAAGAGACCCAGTACTTC
CASSPTGGKETQYF
>NA|TRBJ2-2|TRBV19|TRBD2
TGTGCCAGTATACGGTGGGGGACTAGCGGGAGGGCGAACACCGGGGAGCTGTTTTTT
CASIRWGTSGRANTGELFF
>few|TRBJ1-5|TRBV6-1|NA
TGTGCCAGCAGCCCCGGGGAGTCCGGTCAGCCCCAGCATTTT
CASSPGESGQPQHF
>many|TRBJ2-7|TRBV6-1|NA
TGTGCCAGCAGTGAATTCGGCTTGGACGGATACTACGAGCAGTACTTC
CASSEFGLDGYYEQYF
>many|TRBJ1-2|TRBV6-6|TRBD1
TGTGCCAGCGAGGGACAGATCTATGGCTACACCTTC
CASEGQIYGYTF
>many|TRBJ1-4|TRBV7-6|NA
TGTGCCAGCAGCTTAGCGGAGCCTGGGCTTAATGAAAAACTGTTTTTT
CASSLAEPGLNEKLFF
>few|TRBJ2-1|TRBV27|NA
TGTGCCAGCAGTTTCTCCGGGGCCAATGAGCAGTTCTTC
CASSFSGANEQFF
>NA|TRBJ2-3|TRBV30|TRBD2
TGTGCCTGGAGGGCCGGACTAGCCAGCACAGATACGCAGTATTTT
CAWRAGLASTDTQYF
>NA|TRBJ2-5|TRBV11-2|TRBD1
TGTGCCAGCAGCTTTTACCAGGGGGAAGAGACCCAGTACTTC
CASSFYQGEETQYF
>few|TRBJ1-5|TRBV19|TRBD1
TGTGCCAGTAATGACAGGGCCCGAGATCAGCCCCAGCATTTT
CASNDRARDQPQHF
>NA|TRBJ2-7|TRBV19|TRBD1
TGTGCCAGTAGTATGGGGACAGGGAGCGCCGAGCAGTACTTC
CASSMGTGSAEQYF
>few|TRBJ2-1|TRBV2|TRBD1
TGTGCCAGCAGTGAAGTGACAGGGATATACAATGAGCAGTTCTTC
CASSEVTGIYNEQFF
>NA|TRBJ2-3|TRBV4-3|NA
TGCGCCAGCAGCCACACGGGCGGGGGCGGGGATACGCAGTATTTT
CASSHTGGGGDTQYF
>many|TRBJ1-1|TRBV7-2|NA
TGTGCCAGCAGCTTTTTGTCAACTGAAGCTTTCTTT
CASSFLSTEAFF
>NA|TRBJ2-5|TRBV12-3/TRBV12-4|NA
TGTGCCAGCAGTGTAGACAGCGAAGAGACCCAGTACTTC
CASSVDSEETQYF
>few|TRBJ1-4|TRBV6-5|NA
TGTGCCAGCAGCTCCGACGGAACAACTAATGAAAAACTGTTTTTT
CASSSDGTTNEKLFF
>NA|TRBJ2-3|TRBV20-1|TRBD1
TGCAGTGCTAGATTTCGGGACAGGGGAACGCAGTATTTT
CSARFRDRGTQYF
>many|TRBJ2-7|TRBV7-2|TRBD2
TGTGCCAGCAGCTTAGGATTGTCTAGCGGGAGTTCTGAGCAGTACTTC
CASSLGLSSGSSEQYF
>NA|TRBJ2-7|TRBV4-1|NA
TGCGCCAGCAGCCAAGGGCGGCAGAACTACGAGCAGTACTTC
CASSQGRQNYEQYF
>many|TRBJ2-7|TRBV4-1|TRBD2
TGCGCCAGCAGCCAGGCTAGCGGAGCCGCCGACACCTACGAGCAGTACTTC
CASSQASGAADTYEQYF
>many|TRBJ2-7|TRBV5-1|NA
TGCGCCAGCAGCTTGGTCCCGGGAGCAGTAGCCGAGCAGTACTTC
CASSLVPGAVAEQYF
>few|TRBJ2-3|TRBV12-5|NA
TGTGCTAGTGGAGCAGGGGATACGCAGTATTTT
CASGAGDTQYF
>many|TRBJ2-3|TRBV7-3|TRBD1
TGTGCCAGCAGCGCCGGGACAGCCACAGATACGCAGTATTTT
CASSAGTATDTQYF
>NA|TRBJ2-7|TRBV10-3|NA
TGTGCCATCAGTGAAAACCCTACCTACGAGCAGTACTTC
CAISENPTYEQYF
>few|TRBJ2-7|TRBV7-6|TRBD2
TGTGCCAGCAGCGACGGGACTAGCGGGGGGGTTGCCGAGCAGTACTTC
CASSDGTSGGVAEQYF
>many|TRBJ2-3|TRBV7-9|TRBD2
TGTGCCAGCAGCCCCTACTGGGGCGGGGGGATGGAAGATACGCAGTATTTT
CASSPYWGGGMEDTQYF
>NA|TRBJ2-7|TRBV5-1|NA
TGCGCCAGCAGCTTGGCCATCCACGACGAGCAGTACTTC
CASSLAIHDEQYF